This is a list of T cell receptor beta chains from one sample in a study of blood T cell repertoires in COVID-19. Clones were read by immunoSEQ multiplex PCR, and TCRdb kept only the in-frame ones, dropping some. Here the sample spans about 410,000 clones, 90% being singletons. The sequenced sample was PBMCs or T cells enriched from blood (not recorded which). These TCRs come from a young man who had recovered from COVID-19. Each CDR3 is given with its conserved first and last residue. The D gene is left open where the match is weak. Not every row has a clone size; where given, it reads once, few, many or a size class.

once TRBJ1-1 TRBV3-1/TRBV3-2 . TGTGCCAGCAGCCAACTGGACAGAGGATACACTGAAGCTTTCTTT CASSQLDRGYTEAFF
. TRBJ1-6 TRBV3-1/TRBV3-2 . TGTGCCAGCAGCTCCGGAGCGGGGGATTCACCCCTCCACTTT CASSSGAGDSPLHF
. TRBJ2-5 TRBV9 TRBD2 TGTGCCAGCAGCGTCGGCGGGAGTGTAATGGAGACCCAGTACTTC CASSVGGSVMETQYF
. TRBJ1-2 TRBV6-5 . TGTGCCAGCAGTCCAAAACAGGCAAACTATGGCTACACCTTC CASSPKQANYGYTF
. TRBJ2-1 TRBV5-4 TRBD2 TGTGCCAGCAGGCGACTAGCGGAAGGGTATGAGCAGTTCTTC CASRRLAEGYEQFF
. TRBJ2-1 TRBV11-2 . TGTGCCAGCAAGACGGGGACAATAAATTACAATGAGCAGTTCTTC CASKTGTINYNEQFF
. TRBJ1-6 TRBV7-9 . TGTGCCAGCAGCTTAACCCCCCGTCCCACCAGTGGCTCACCCCTCCACTTT CASSLTPRPTSGSPLHF
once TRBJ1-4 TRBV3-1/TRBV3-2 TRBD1 TGTGCCAGCGGGACAGGGGGCGATGAAAAACTGTTTTTT CASGTGGDEKLFF
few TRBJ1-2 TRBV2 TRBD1 TGTGCCAGCAGTGAATCTAAAGGGACAGGCTTTACCGGCGGCTACACCTTC CASSESKGTGFTGGYTF
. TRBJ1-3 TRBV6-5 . TGTGCCGGCTCACGACAGGCTGGAAACACCATATATTTT CAGSRQAGNTIYF
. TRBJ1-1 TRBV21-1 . TGTGCCAGCAGCAAAGGTGGAGGGTACACTGAAGCTTTCTTT CASSKGGGYTEAFF
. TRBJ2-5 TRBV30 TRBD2 TGTGCCTGGAGCCGTCCGGCGGGGGTACAAGAGACCCAGTACTTC CAWSRPAGVQETQYF
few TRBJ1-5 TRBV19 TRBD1 TGTGCCAGTAGTATAATGGACAGGGATGGTGGGCCCCAGCATTTT CASSIMDRDGGPQHF
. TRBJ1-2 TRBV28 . TGTGCCAGCAGTTCCGACCGATGGGGCCAGACACCTATCTATGGCTACACCTTC CASSSDRWGQTPIYGYTF
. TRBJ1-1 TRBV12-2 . TGTGCAAGTCGCTCCAGAAAAGACAGGGGATACACTGAAGCTTTCTTT CASRSRKDRGYTEAFF
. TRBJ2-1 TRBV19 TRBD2 TGTGCCAGTAGTATAGTAAGCGGGAGCGTCAATGAGCAGTTCTTC CASSIVSGSVNEQFF
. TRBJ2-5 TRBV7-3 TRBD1 TGTGCCAGCAGCTCAACCGGGACAGGGGGGGAGACCCAGTACTTC CASSSTGTGGETQYF
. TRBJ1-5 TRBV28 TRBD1 TGTGCCAGCAGGTCTCACAGGGGTAGCAATCAGCCCCAGCATTTT CASRSHRGSNQPQHF
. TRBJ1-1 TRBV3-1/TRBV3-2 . TGTGCCAGCAGCCAATCCCTTCCAGACGCGGGGGGTGAAGCTTTCTTT CASSQSLPDAGGEAFF
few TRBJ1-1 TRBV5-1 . TGCGCCAGCAGCCCCGAACAGGACACTGAAGCTTTCTTT CASSPEQDTEAFF
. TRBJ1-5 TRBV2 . TGTGCCAGCAACGAGCAGGTCGTCAATCAGCCCCAGCATTTT CASNEQVVNQPQHF
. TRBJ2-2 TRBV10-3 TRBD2 TGTGCCATCAGTGAGCAAGGACTAGCGGGAGGCCCCTCGGTGGGCGGGGAGCTGTTTTTT CAISEQGLAGGPSVGGELFF
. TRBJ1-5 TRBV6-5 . TGTGCCAGCAGTCCCCGCGAGGGTCGGCCCCAGCATTTT CASSPREGRPQHF
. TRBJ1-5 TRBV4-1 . TGCGCCAGCAGCCACGGACATTTTAGCAATCAGCCCCAGCATTTT CASSHGHFSNQPQHF
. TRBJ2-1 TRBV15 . TGTGCCACCAGCCTTGGACTAAAAGACAATGAGCAGTTCTTC CATSLGLKDNEQFF
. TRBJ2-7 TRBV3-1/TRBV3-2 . TGTGCCAGCAGCCAAGGGCTCGAGCAGTACTTC CASSQGLEQYF
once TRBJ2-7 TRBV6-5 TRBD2 TGTGCCACCTCGTGGGCTAGCGGATCCTACGAGCAGTACTTC CATSWASGSYEQYF
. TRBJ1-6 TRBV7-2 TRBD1 TGTGCCAGCAGCTTTTTGATCGGTGGGACAGATAATTCACCCCTCCACTTT CASSFLIGGTDNSPLHF
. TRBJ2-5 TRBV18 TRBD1 TGTGCCAGCTCACCCCGGGACAGGCAAGAGACCCAGTACTTC CASSPRDRQETQYF
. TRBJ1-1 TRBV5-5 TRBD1 TGTGCCAGCAGCTTGGTTACAGGGGTGACGAACACTGAAGCTTTCTTT CASSLVTGVTNTEAFF
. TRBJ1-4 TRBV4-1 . TGCGCCAGCAGCCAAATCGGTGAAAAACTGTTTTTT CASSQIGEKLFF
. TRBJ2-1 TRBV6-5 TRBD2 TGTGCCAGCAGAGTCCCGGGACTAGAGGAGTTCTTC CASRVPGLEEFF
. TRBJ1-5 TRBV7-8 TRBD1 TGTGCCAGCAGCTTGACAGGGAGTGGAAATCAGCCCCAGCATTTT CASSLTGSGNQPQHF
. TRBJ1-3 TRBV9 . TGTGCCAGCAGCCCCGGGGTATCTGGAAACACCATATATTTT CASSPGVSGNTIYF
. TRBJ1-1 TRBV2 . TGTGCCAGCAGTGTGCGGGAGGGGCACACTGAAGCTTTCTTT CASSVREGHTEAFF
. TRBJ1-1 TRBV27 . TGTGCCAGCAGTTTATCGAATCTGTATTCAGGGTTCACTGAAGCTTTCTTT CASSLSNLYSGFTEAFF
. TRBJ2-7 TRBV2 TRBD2 TGTGCCAGCAGGGCGAACATAGCGGGAGCCTACGAGCAGTACTTC CASRANIAGAYEQYF
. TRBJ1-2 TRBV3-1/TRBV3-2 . TGTGCCAGCAGCCAAGACACGACCCTAGGATATGGCTACACCTTC CASSQDTTLGYGYTF
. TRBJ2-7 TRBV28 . TGTGCCAGCAGAACAGGGTCCGCCTACGAGCAGTACTTC CASRTGSAYEQYF
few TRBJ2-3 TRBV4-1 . TGCGCCAGCAGCCAAGTGGGTTTGAGGGGGGGTACAGATACGCAGTATTTT CASSQVGLRGGTDTQYF
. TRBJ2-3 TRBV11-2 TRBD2 TGTGCCAGCAGCTCTCCTTATAGCGGGGGAAGCACAGATACGCAGTATTTT CASSSPYSGGSTDTQYF
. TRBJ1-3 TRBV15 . TGTGCCACCAGCACCCACAGAATCGGCTCTGGAAACACCATATATTTT CATSTHRIGSGNTIYF
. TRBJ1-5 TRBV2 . TGTGCCAGCAGCCGAGGACTCAATAGCAATCAGCCCCAGCATTTT CASSRGLNSNQPQHF
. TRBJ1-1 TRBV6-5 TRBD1 TGTGCCAGCAGACCAGACAGGGGGCTTGAAGCTTTCTTT CASRPDRGLEAFF
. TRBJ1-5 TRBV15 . TGTGCCACCAGCAGGGGGTGGCAGGGGCGTTTGGTACAGCCCCAGCATTTT CATSRGWQGRLVQPQHF